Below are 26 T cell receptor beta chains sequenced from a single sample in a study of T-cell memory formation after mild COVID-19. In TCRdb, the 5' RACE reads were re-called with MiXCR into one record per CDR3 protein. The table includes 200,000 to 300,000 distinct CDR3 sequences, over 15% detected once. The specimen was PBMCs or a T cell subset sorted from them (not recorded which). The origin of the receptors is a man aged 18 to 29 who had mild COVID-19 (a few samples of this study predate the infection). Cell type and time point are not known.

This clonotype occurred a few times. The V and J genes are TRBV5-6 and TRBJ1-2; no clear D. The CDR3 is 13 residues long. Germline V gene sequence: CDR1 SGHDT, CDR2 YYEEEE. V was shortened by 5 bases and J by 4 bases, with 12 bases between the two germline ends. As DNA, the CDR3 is TGTGCCAGCAGATCCCAGTTCAGCTATGGCTACACCTTC. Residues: CASRSQFSYGYTF.

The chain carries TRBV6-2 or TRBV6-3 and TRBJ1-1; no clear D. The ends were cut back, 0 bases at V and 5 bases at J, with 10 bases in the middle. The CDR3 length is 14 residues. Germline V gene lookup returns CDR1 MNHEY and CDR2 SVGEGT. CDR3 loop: CASSYSGRGTEAFF. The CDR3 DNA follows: TGTGCCAGCAGTTACTCAGGGAGAGGGACTGAAGCTTTCTTT.

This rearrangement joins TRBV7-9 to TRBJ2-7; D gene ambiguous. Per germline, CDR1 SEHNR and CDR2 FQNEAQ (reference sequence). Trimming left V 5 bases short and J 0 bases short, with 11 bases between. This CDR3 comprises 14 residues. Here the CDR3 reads CASSAAASSYEQYF. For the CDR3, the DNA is TGTGCCAGCAGCGCGGCGGCTAGCTCCTACGAGCAGTACTTC.

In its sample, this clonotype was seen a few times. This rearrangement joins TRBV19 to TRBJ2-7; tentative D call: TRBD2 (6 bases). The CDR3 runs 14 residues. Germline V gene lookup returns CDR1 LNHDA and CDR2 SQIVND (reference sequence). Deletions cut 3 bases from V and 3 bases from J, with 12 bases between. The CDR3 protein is CASSIGGGGYEQYF. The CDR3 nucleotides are TGTGCCAGTAGTATTGGGGGAGGCGGCTACGAGCAGTACTTC.

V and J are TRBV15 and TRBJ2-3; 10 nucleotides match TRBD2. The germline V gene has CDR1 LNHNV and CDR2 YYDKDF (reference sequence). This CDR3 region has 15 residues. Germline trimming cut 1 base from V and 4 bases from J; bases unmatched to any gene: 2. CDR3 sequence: CATSRGAGGADTQYF. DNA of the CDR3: TGTGCCACCAGCAGAGGAGCGGGGGGGGCAGATACGCAGTATTTT.

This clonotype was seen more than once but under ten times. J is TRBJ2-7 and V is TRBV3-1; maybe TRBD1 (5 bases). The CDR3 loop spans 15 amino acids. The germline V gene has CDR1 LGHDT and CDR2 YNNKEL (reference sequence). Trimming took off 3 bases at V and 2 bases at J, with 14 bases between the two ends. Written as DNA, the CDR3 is TGTGCCAGCAGCCAGACCCCCACAGGTCCCTACGAGCAGTACGTC. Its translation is CASSQTPTGPYEQYV.

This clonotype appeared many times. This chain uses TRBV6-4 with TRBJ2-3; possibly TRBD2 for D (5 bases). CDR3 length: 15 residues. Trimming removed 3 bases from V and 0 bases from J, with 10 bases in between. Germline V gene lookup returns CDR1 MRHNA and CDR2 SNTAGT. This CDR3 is CASSEEGSSTDTQYF. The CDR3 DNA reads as TGTGCCAGCAGTGAAGAGGGATCTAGCACAGATACGCAGTATTTT.

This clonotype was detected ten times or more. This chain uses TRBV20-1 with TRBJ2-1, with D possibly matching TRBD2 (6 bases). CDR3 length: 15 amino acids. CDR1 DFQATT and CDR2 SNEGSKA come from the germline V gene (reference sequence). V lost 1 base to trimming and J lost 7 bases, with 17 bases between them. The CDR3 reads CSARVGWRGENEQFF. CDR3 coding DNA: TGCAGTGCTAGAGTCGGGTGGAGGGGTGAGAATGAGCAGTTCTTC.

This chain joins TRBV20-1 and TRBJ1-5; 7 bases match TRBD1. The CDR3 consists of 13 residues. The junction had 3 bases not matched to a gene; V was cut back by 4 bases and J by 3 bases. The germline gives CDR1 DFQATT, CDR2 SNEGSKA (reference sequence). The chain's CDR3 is CSATGQPNQPQHF. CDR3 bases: TGCAGTGCTACGGGACAGCCCAATCAGCCCCAGCATTTT.

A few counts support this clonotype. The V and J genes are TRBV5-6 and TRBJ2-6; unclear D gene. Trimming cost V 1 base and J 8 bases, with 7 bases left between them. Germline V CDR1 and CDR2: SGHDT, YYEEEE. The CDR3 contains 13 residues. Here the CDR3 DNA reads TGTGCCAGCAGCTTGAGTGATCCCAACGTCCTGACTTTC. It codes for CASSLSDPNVLTF.

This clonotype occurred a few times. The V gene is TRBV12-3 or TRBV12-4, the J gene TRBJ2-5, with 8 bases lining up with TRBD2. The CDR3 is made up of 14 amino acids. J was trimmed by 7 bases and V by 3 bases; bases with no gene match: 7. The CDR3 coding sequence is TGTGCCAGCAGTTTTACGGGGGGGATGAGGACCCAGTACTTC. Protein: CASSFTGGMRTQYF.

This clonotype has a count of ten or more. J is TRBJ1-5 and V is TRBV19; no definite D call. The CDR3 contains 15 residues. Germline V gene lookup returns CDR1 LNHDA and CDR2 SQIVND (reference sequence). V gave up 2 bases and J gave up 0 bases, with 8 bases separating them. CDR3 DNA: TGTGCCAGTAGTATAACAGCGCATAGCAATCAGCCCCAGCATTTT. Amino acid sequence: CASSITAHSNQPQHF.

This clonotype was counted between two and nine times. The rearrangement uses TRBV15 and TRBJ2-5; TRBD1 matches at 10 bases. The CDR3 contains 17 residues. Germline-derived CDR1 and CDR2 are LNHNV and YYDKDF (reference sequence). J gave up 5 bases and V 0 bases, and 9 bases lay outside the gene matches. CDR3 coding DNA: TGTGCCACCAGCAGAGATGCGGGACAGGGGAGTTTGGAGACCCAGTACTTC. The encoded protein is CATSRDAGQGSLETQYF. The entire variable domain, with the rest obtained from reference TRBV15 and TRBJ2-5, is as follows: DAMVIQNPRYQVTQFGKPVTLSCSQTLNHNVMYWYQQKSSQAPKLLFHYYDKDFNNEADTPDNFQSRRPNTSFCFLDIRSPGLGDTAMYLCATSRDAGQGSLETQYFGPGTRLLVL.

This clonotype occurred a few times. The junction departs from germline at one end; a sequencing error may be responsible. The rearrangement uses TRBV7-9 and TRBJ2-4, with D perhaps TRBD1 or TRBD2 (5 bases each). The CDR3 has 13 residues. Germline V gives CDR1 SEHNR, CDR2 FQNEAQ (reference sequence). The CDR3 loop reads CASSLPATGRVWF. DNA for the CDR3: TGTGCCAGCAGCTTACCAGCCACGGGACGCGTGTGGTTC.

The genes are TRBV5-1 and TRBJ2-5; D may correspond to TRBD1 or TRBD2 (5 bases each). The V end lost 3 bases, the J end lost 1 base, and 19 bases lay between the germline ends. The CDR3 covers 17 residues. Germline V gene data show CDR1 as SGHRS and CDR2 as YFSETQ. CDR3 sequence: CASSSLPPGRSQETQYF. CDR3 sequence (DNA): TGCGCCAGCAGCTCCCTCCCTCCGGGACGCAGCCAAGAGACCCAGTACTTC.

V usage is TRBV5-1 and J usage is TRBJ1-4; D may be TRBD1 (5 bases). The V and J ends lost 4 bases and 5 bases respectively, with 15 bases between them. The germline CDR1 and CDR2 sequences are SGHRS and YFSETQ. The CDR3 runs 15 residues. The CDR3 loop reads CASSPQGEGNEKLFF. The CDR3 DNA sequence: TGCGCCAGCAGCCCCCAAGGGGAGGGGAATGAAAAACTGTTTTTT.

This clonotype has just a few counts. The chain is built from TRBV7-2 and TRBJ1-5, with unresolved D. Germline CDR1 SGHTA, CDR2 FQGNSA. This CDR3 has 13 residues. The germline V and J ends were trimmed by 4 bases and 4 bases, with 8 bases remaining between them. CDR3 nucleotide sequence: TGTGCCAGCAGCTCCCAGGCGAATCAGCCCCAGCATTTT. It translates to CASSSQANQPQHF.

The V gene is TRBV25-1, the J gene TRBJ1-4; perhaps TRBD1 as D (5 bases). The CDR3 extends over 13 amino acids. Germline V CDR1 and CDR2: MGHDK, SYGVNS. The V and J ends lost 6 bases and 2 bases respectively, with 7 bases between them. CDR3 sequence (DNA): TGTGCCAGCAGCAGGGAGACTAATGAAAAACTGTTTTTT. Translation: CASSRETNEKLFF.

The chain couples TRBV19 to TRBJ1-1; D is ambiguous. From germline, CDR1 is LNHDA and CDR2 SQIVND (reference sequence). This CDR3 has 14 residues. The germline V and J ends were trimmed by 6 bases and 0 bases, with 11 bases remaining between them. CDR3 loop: CASREVNMNTEAFF. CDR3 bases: TGTGCCAGTAGAGAGGTCAACATGAACACTGAAGCTTTCTTT.

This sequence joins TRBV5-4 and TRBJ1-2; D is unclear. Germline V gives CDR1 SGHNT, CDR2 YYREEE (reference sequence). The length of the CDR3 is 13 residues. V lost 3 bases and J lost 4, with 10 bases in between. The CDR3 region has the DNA TGTGCCAGCAGCTCGGGCGCGGGCTATGGCTACACCTTC. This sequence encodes CASSSGAGYGYTF.

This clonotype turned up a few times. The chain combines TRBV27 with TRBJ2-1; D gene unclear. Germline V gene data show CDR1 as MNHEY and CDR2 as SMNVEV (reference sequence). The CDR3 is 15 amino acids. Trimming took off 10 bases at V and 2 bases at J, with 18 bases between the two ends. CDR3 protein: CATQAVAAPYNEQFF. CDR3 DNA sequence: TGTGCCACCCAGGCCGTTGCCGCACCCTACAATGAGCAGTTCTTC.

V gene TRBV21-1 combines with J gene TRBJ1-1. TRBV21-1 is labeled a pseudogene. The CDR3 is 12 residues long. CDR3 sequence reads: CASFPRNTEAFF. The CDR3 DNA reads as TGTGCCAGCTTCCCTAGGAACACTGAAGCTTTCTTT.

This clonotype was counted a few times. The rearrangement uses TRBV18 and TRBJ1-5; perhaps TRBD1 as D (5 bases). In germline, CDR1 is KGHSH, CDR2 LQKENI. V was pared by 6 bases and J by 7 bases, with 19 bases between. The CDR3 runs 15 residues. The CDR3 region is CASSPAGDPRQPQHF. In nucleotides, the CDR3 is TGTGCCAGCTCGCCCGCCGGGGACCCGAGGCAGCCCCAGCATTTT.

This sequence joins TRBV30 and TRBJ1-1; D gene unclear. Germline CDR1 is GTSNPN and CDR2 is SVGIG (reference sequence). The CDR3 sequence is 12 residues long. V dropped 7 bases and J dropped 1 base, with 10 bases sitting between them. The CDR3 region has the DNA TGTGCCTACTCGCGGGGGAACACTGAAGCTTTCTTT. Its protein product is CAYSRGNTEAFF.

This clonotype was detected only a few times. The CDR3 protein is CASSLAPGGYTDTQYF. In DNA, the CDR3 is TGTGCCAGCAGCTTAGCCCCGGGGGGCTACACAGATACGCAGTATTTT. The chain carries TRBV7-2 and TRBJ2-3; maybe TRBD2 (7 bases). This CDR3 spans 16 amino acids. The V end was cut by 0 bases, the J end by 2 bases, with 12 bases between. The germline V gene has CDR1 SGHTA and CDR2 FQGNSA. Full variable domain (rest looked up from reference TRBV7-2 and TRBJ2-3): GAGVSQSPSNKVTEKGKDVELRCDPISGHTALYWYRQSLGQGLEFLIYFQGNSAPDKSGLPSDRFSAERTGGSVSTLTIQRTQQEDSAVYLCASSLAPGGYTDTQYFGPGTRLTVL.

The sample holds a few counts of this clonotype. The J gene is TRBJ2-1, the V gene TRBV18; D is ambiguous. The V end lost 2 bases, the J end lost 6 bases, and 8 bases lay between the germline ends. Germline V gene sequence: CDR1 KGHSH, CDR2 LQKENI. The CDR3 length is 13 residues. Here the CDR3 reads CASSPSRINEQFF. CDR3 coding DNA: TGTGCCAGCTCACCAAGCAGAATCAATGAGCAGTTCTTC.